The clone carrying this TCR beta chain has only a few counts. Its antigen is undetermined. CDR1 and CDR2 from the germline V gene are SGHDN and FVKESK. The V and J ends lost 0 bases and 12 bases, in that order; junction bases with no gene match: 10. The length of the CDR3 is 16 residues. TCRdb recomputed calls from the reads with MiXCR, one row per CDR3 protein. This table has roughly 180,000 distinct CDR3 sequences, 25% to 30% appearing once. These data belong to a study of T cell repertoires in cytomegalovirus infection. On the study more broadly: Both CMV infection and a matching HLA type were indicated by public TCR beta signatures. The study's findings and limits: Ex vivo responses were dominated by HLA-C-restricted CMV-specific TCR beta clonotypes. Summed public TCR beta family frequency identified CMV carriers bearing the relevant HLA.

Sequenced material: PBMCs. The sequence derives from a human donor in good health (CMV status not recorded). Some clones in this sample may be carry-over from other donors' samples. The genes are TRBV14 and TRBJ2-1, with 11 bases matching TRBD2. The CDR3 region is CASSQDLGSGGAGQFF. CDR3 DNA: TGTGCCAGCAGCCAAGATCTGGGTAGCGGGGGGGCCGGGCAGTTCTTC.